The 9 T cell receptor beta chains given below trace back to one sample, sequenced in a study of T-cell reconstitution after alpha-beta-depleted transplantation in children. Preparation of the TCRbeta library used unique molecular identifiers. MiXCR, run by TCRdb on the PCR reads, gives a single entry per CDR3 protein. The sample records around 300,000 distinct CDR3 sequences, around 9.1% being singletons. The sample consisted of PBMCs, taken before TCRalphabeta/CD19-depleted stem cell transplant. The source is a boy in the first two years of life with acute myeloid leukemia, due to receive a stem cell transplant.

There are many counts of this clonotype. This rearrangement joins TRBV4-2 to TRBJ2-7; no clear D. CDR1 is LGHNA and CDR2 is YNFKEQ in the germline V gene. The CDR3 sequence is 15 residues long. With 3 bases removed from V and 3 bases from J, the gap between germline ends came to 15 bases. Written as DNA, the CDR3 is TGTGCCAGCAGCCACCCGTCCCTGTCCGACTACGAGCAGTACTTC. Translated, it gives CASSHPSLSDYEQYF.

This clonotype was seen many times. This chain uses TRBV6-1 with TRBJ1-3; 7 nucleotides match TRBD1. This CDR3 is 16 amino acids long. Per germline, CDR1 MNHNS and CDR2 SASEGT. With V trimmed by 6 bases and J by 0 bases, 8 bases remained unmatched. For the CDR3, the DNA is TGTGCCAGCAGGATATCGGGACAGTCCTCTGGAAACACCATATATTTT. Its translation: CASRISGQSSGNTIYF.

The sample holds many counts of this clonotype. V gene TRBV7-8 combines with J gene TRBJ2-3; D is perhaps TRBD1 (6 bases). CDR3 length: 14 amino acids. Germline CDR1 reads SGHVS; CDR2 reads FQNEAQ. The V gene lost 8 bases and the J gene lost 2 bases, with 14 bases spanning the gap. The CDR3 loop reads CASCEGVTTDTQYF. The DNA for the CDR3 is TGTGCCAGCTGTGAGGGGGTTACCACAGATACGCAGTATTTT.

This clonotype came up a few times. V is TRBV18 and J is TRBJ1-3; D is perhaps TRBD1 (5 bases). This CDR3 spans 13 amino acids. V was trimmed by 5 bases and J by 4 bases, leaving 9 bases between them. Germline V lookup: CDR1 KGHSH, CDR2 LQKENI. The CDR3 DNA is TGTGCCAGCTCAAGGGGTGCAGGAAACACCATATATTTT. Encoded protein: CASSRGAGNTIYF.

This clonotype turned up a few times. This sequence joins TRBV20-1 and TRBJ2-1; 9 nucleotides agree with TRBD2. CDR1 and CDR2 from the germline V gene are DFQATT and SNEGSKA (reference sequence). This CDR3 has 17 residues. V lost 3 bases, J lost 0 bases, and 9 bases stayed unmatched. CDR3 sequence (DNA): TGCAGTGCTAGCCCGACTAGCGGTCTCAGCTCCTACAATGAGCAGTTCTTC. It codes for CSASPTSGLSSYNEQFF.

Ten or more counts support this clonotype. The chain links TRBV18 to TRBJ1-4, with D unclear. This CDR3 spans 13 amino acids. The germline V and J ends were trimmed by 6 bases and 4 bases, with 9 bases remaining between them. Per germline, CDR1 KGHSH and CDR2 LQKENI. CDR3 sequence (DNA): TGTGCCAGCTCCCTCCAGATTAATGAAAAACTGTTTTTT. This gives the protein CASSLQINEKLFF.

This clonotype came up many times. The chain employs TRBV5-1 and TRBJ2-1; D unclear. Per germline, CDR1 SGHRS and CDR2 YFSETQ. V was shortened by 8 bases and J by 5 bases, with 14 bases between the two germline ends. CDR3 length: 13 residues. The CDR3 nucleotides are TGCGCCAGTATGTTCACAATTAACAATGAGCAGTTCTTC. As protein: CASMFTINNEQFF.

This clonotype was detected a few times. The gene calls are TRBV4-3 and TRBJ2-7; 11 positions match TRBD1. Germline CDR1 and CDR2: LGHNA and YSLEER. Trimming cost V 1 base and J 4 bases; bases outside gene matches: 3. The CDR3 consists of 15 residues. This chain's CDR3 is CASSQADRGPYEQYF. The CDR3 nucleotides read TGCGCCAGCAGCCAAGCGGACAGGGGGCCTTACGAGCAGTACTTC.

The sample holds many counts of this clonotype. J is TRBJ2-7 and V is TRBV5-1; no reliable D call. Germline lookup yields CDR1 SGHRS and CDR2 YFSETQ. The CDR3 sequence is 12 residues long. Trimming removed 4 bases at V and 3 bases at J, with 8 bases between. The CDR3 DNA follows: TGCGCCAGCAGCCGAGACCTCTACGAGCAGTACTTC. Translation: CASSRDLYEQYF.